This T cell receptor (beta chain) was sequenced for a study of beta chain features in type 1 diabetes. As for this clone: The junction departs from germline at one end; a sequencing error may be responsible.

Germline V gene data show CDR1 as SGHDT and CDR2 as YYEEEE. The CDR3 is 13 amino acids. Expressed TCRB transcripts were sequenced after all isolated RNA was converted to cDNA. Sequencing used immunoSEQ multiplex PCR; TCRdb keeps in-frame clones, though not all of them. The sample holds 250,000 to 300,000 clones, roughly 8% seen once. This clonotype was sampled from a woman aged 18-29 years in good health. The sequenced sample was central memory CD4+ T cells from blood. The chain uses TRBV5-6 and TRBJ1-4; a weak D match, TRBD1 (5 bases). The CDR3 DNA reads TGTGCCAGCAGCTCCCGGGGCGATGAGAAACTGTTTTTT. This translates into CASSSRGDEKLFF.